The text below deals with one TCR beta chain. What it binds is not known. The CDR3 is 14 residues long. Germline-derived CDR1 and CDR2 are SGDLS and YYNGEE. V was clipped by 5 bases and J by 5 bases; unmatched bases: 7. The protocol was immunoSEQ multiplex PCR, while the TCRdb copy is restricted to in-frame clones and leaves out a portion. The sample records approximately 20,000 clones, approximately 60% being singletons. Treatment denoted: 15 Gy SBRT to primary tumor, nephrectomy 4 weeks later. The patient's renal cell carcinoma had clear cell pathology. The sample belongs to a study of radiation and T cells in renal cell carcinoma. Points from the study as a whole: Sampling covered only around 1 g of each tumor. Irradiated tumors held more dominant CDR3 motifs than control tumors.

The rearrangement joins TRBV9 to TRBJ2-5; 9 bases match TRBD2. This material consisted of tumor tissue, taken from a patient whose treatment included radiotherapy and nephrectomy. This receptor was taken from a woman aged 65 to 85 with renal cell carcinoma. The CDR3 DNA reads as TGTGCCAGCAGTCATAGCGGGGGCGGGGAGACCCAGTACTTC. Residues: CASSHSGGGETQYF.